This TCR beta chain was identified during a study of OX40 agonist ivuxolimab in advanced cancers. The study's findings and limits: Clonal expansion from baseline to week 6 occurred in both CD4+ and CD8+ T cells.

Clones were sequenced by immunoSEQ multiplex PCR, and TCRdb holds only the in-frame ones, with some missing. The top ten clones hold about 0.5% of a sample with 70,000 to 95,000 clones, about 90% of them seen once. The J segment lost 0 bases and the V segment lost 1 base, leaving 5 bases of the junction unmatched. Germline CDR1 reads SQVTM; CDR2 reads ANQGSEA. The CDR3 runs to 15 residues. In regard to this clone: The antigen remains undetermined.

The TCR comes from an adult with an advanced solid tumor such as melanoma, head and neck, liver or kidney cancer. Sequencing used CD4+ or CD8+ T cells sorted from blood, obtained in a trial of the OX40 agonist ivuxolimab. The chain has TRBV29-1 and TRBJ2-7, with 8 bases matching TRBD1. CDR3 sequence (DNA): TGCAGCGTTGAAGTTTCGGACAGGGTCTCCTACGAGCAGTACTTC. Amino acid sequence: CSVEVSDRVSYEQYF.